This T cell receptor (beta chain) was retrieved from a study of technical replicates of blood from a handful of donors. Germline values: CDR1 SGHRS, CDR2 YFSETQ. CDR3 size: 22 residues. V gave up 0 bases and J gave up 5 bases, with 33 bases separating them. The protocol was immunoSEQ multiplex PCR, while the TCRdb copy is restricted to in-frame clones and leaves out a portion. This repertoire shows just under 100,000 clones, roughly 96% found once; its top ten account for just over 0.2%. The sample consisted of T cells isolated from PBMCs. The source is a human donor in good health. V gene TRBV5-1 combines with J gene TRBJ2-1, with D tentatively TRBD1 (6 bases). The CDR3 is CASSLAREWGTGIKHFDNEQFF. The CDR3 DNA reads as TGCGCCAGCAGCTTGGCCAGGGAATGGGGCACAGGGATCAAACATTTCGACAATGAGCAGTTCTTC.